These 21 T cell receptor beta chains were all obtained from the same sample, sequenced in a study of CD8+ T cells in alopecia areata. Extracted from the samples, RNA was reverse transcribed into cDNA to serve as the sequencing template. The repertoire was sequenced with immunoSEQ multiplex PCR; TCRdb's copy has only in-frame clones and lacks some. The specimen has 200,000 to 300,000 clones, none found just once. Researchers sorted pooled cutaneous lymph node cells on the basis of CD4, CD8alpha, NKG2D, NKG2ACE and other markers. What was sequenced was CD4+ T cells sorted from a lymph node. Receptors were obtained from a C3H/HeJ mouse with alopecia areata. The strain's MHC: H2-k.

In the case of this clone: Gene names are the mouse ones. Other nucleotide sequences from this sample produce the same CDR3. The CDR3: CASGDAGGDEQYF. The part of the CDR3 DNA that was read is TGTGCCAGCGGTGATGCGGGGGGGGAT. The chain uses TRBV13-2 and TRBJ2-7, with 7 bases that match TRBD2. The read ends 4 residues early relative to the CDR3; the germline J gene fills the gap. CDR3 size: 13 residues. In germline, CDR1 is NNHNN, CDR2 SYGAGS (reference sequence).

This clone was found a few times. Each gene name is a mouse one. The read stops 4 residues short of the end of the CDR3; the missing end is completed from the germline J gene. This sample includes further DNA sequences coding for the same CDR3. This rearrangement joins TRBV19 to TRBJ2-1, with 7 bases aligning to TRBD2. Germline CDR1 is FNHDT and CDR2 is SITEND (reference sequence). The J segment lost 3 bases and the V segment lost 2 bases, leaving 2 bases of the junction unmatched. This CDR3 has 14 residues. The part of the CDR3 DNA that was read is TGTGCCAGCAGTATCGGGGGGGGCTATGCT. Amino acids: CASSIGGGYA. In full, the CDR3 reads CASSIGGGYAEQFF.

With regard to this clone: The genes and germline here are from mouse. The read is 4 residues too short to cover the CDR3 end, so that end is filled in from the germline J gene. The rearrangement joins TRBV5 to TRBJ2-7; TRBD2 might be the D (7 bases). Deletions cut 0 bases from V and 0 bases from J, with 9 bases between. This CDR3 has 15 residues. Germline CDR1 is LGHNA and CDR2 is YNLKQL (reference sequence). CDR3 sequence reads: CASSQERGGSYEQYF. Partial CDR3 DNA: TGTGCCAGCAGCCAAGAGAGGGGGGGCTCCTAT.

A word on this clone: The gene names given are mouse names. The read ends 4 residues early relative to the CDR3; the germline J gene fills the gap. The same CDR3 arises from other DNA sequences in this sample as well. The chain combines TRBV5 with TRBJ2-2; 9 bases align to TRBD1. The ends lost 3 bases at V and 1 base at J; junction bases unmatched: 0. The CDR3 loop spans 15 amino acids. Germline V lookup: CDR1 LGHNA, CDR2 YNLKQL (reference sequence). This CDR3 is CASSQGQGNTGQLYF. CDR3 DNA, as far as it was read: TGTGCCAGCAGCCAGGGACAGGGAAACACCGGG.

Note on this clone: Gene names are mouse gene names. The read terminates 4 residues ahead of where the CDR3 ends, so the germline J gene completes it. The chain combines TRBV13-1 with TRBJ2-5; 7 positions agree with TRBD2. This CDR3 spans 14 amino acids. Germline loops: CDR1 NSHNY, CDR2 SYGAGN. J gave up 0 bases and V 5 bases, and 3 bases lay outside the gene matches. Here the CDR3 reads CASRDWINQDTQYF. CDR3 DNA (partial): TGTGCCAGCAGGGACTGGATTAACCAAGAC.

Remarks on this clone: Mouse gene names apply. The read halts 4 residues ahead of the CDR3 end, with the missing end drawn from the germline J gene. V gene TRBV12-1 combines with J gene TRBJ2-2; 10 positions agree with TRBD2. The CDR3 contains 17 residues. From germline, CDR1 is SGHSN and CDR2 HYEKVE. With V trimmed by 0 bases and J by 2 bases, 5 bases remained unmatched. CDR3 DNA, as far as it was read: TGTGCCAGCTCTCTCCCTGGGGGGGCGCGGAACACCGGG. Amino acid sequence: CASSLPGGARNTG. The whole CDR3 sequence is CASSLPGGARNTGQLYF.

Only a few counts were recorded for this clone. This sequence may be a read error, since a much larger clone differs from it by one base. The genes and germline here are from mouse. The DNA ends 4 residues before the CDR3 does, and the rest of the CDR3 is filled in from the germline J gene. The chain uses TRBV5 and TRBJ2-3; D possibly corresponds to TRBD1 (5 bases). CDR3 size: 15 residues. Germline values: CDR1 LGHNA, CDR2 YNLKQL (reference sequence). V was pared by 4 bases and J by 0 bases, with 11 bases between. The covered CDR3 bases are TGTGCCAGCAGCCCCCGGACAACTAGTGCAGAA. Its translation: CASSPRTTSAE. In full, the CDR3 reads CASSPRTTSAETLYF.

A few counts support this clone. Germline and genes here are mouse. This sample also contains other DNA sequences that code for the same CDR3. The DNA read from the CDR3 is TGTGCCAGCAGCCCGGGGACAGGGGATTCCTATAATTCGCCC. Translation gives CASSPGTGDSYNSP. The entire CDR3 protein is CASSPGTGDSYNSPLYF. The rearrangement joins TRBV19 to TRBJ1-6, with 10 positions matching TRBD1. With the read ending 3 residues before the CDR3 end, the germline J gene is used to fill in that end. TRBJ1-6 is an open reading frame, and its role is uncertain. Germline V gene data show CDR1 as FNHDT and CDR2 as SITEND (reference sequence). V was clipped by 5 bases and J by 0 bases; unmatched bases: 5. This CDR3 is built from 17 residues.

This clone was seen a few times. Germline and genes: mouse. Coverage ceases 4 residues before the CDR3 finishes, and the germline J gene fills in the end. The rearrangement joins TRBV13-3 to TRBJ2-3; D remains ambiguous. Trimming stripped 5 bases from V and 3 bases from J, with 4 bases between. The length of the CDR3 is 11 residues. From germline, CDR1 is NNHDY and CDR2 SYVADS. CDR3 DNA (partial): TGTGCCAGCAGCAGGGCAGAA. Translating gives CASSRAE. The full CDR3 protein is CASSRAETLYF.

In the case of this clone: Here the gene names and germline are mouse. The read halts 4 residues ahead of the CDR3 end, with the missing end drawn from the germline J gene. The V and J genes are TRBV13-1 and TRBJ1-2; 11 positions agree with TRBD1. The germline CDR1 and CDR2 sequences are NSHNY and SYGAGN. The CDR3 is made up of 16 amino acids. Trimming removed 4 bases from V and 0 bases from J; junction bases left unmatched: 5. The CDR3 bases that were read are TGTGCCAGCAGTCCGGGACAGGGGGGTGCAAACTCC. This translates into CASSPGQGGANS. From start to end, the CDR3 is CASSPGQGGANSDYTF.

This clone turned up a few times. Each gene name is a mouse one. The CDR3 end lies 4 residues beyond the end of the read and is filled in from the germline J gene. The chain couples TRBV13-1 to TRBJ2-7; TRBD2 aligns across 11 bases. Germline assignment: CDR1 NSHNY and CDR2 SYGAGN. CDR3 length: 16 residues. V was clipped by 2 bases and J by 3 bases; unmatched bases: 7. The sequenced part of the CDR3 DNA is TGTGCCAGCAGTGACGAGGGGGACTGGGGGTTCTAT. Translation gives CASSDEGDWGFY. The full CDR3 protein is CASSDEGDWGFYEQYF.

The sample holds a few counts of this clone. Genes and germline are mouse. The read terminates 4 residues before the CDR3 end, so the remaining end is supplied by the germline J gene. This chain connects TRBV13-1 to TRBJ2-1, with D tentatively TRBD2 (7 bases). The CDR3 consists of 14 residues. The germline CDR1 and CDR2 sequences are NSHNY and SYGAGN. V was clipped by 2 bases and J by 6 bases, with 12 bases between them. The sequenced CDR3 bases are TGTGCCAGCAGTGAGTGGGGGGCGCCTGCT. Translating gives CASSEWGAPA. The full CDR3 sequence reads CASSEWGAPAEQFF.

For this clone: Mouse gene names and germline throughout. The read falls 3 residues short of the CDR3 end, and the missing part is taken from the germline J gene. This rearrangement joins TRBV13-2 to TRBJ1-6, with a possible D match to TRBD1 (5 bases). TRBJ1-6 is flagged as an ORF with uncertain function. V lost 0 bases, J lost 8 bases, and 6 bases lay in between. CDR3 length equals 13 residues. Germline lookup yields CDR1 NNHNN and CDR2 SYGAGS (reference sequence). The CDR3 spells CASGDARDSPLYF. The sequenced part of the CDR3 DNA is TGTGCCAGCGGTGATGCCAGGGATTCGCCC.

This clone was counted a few times. Gene names are mouse gene names. The read ends 3 residues early relative to the CDR3; the germline J gene fills the gap. The rearrangement links TRBV1 to TRBJ1-6; the D gene is possibly TRBD1 (6 bases). TRBJ1-6 is labeled an ORF, and its function is uncertain. This CDR3 is 15 amino acids long. Trimming removed 6 bases from V and 1 base from J, with 10 bases in between. CDR1 is NSQYPW, CDR2 LRSPGD, per germline (reference sequence). CDR3 sequence: CTCRRDTSYNSPLYF. The CDR3 DNA, read in part, is TGCACCTGCAGGCGGGACACATCCTATAATTCGCCC.

Concerning this clone itself: The listed genes are named as in mouse. Sequencing ends 4 residues short of the CDR3 end; the germline J gene provides the rest. At the DNA level, this CDR3 is encoded by other sequences in the same sample as well. The chain has TRBV13-3 and TRBJ2-5; a weak D match, TRBD1 (6 bases). The CDR3 is 13 residues long. The germline V gene has CDR1 NNHDY and CDR2 SYVADS. CDR3 amino acids: CASSRDKKDTQYF. The DNA read from the CDR3 is TGTGCCAGCAGCAGGGACAAAAAAGAC.

As concerns this clone: Mouse names are used for the genes. Read coverage stops 4 residues before the CDR3 terminus; the germline J gene supplies the remainder. Other DNA sequences of this sample code for an identical CDR3. The V gene is TRBV13-2, the J gene TRBJ2-7, with 9 bases fitting TRBD2. Germline V gene lookup returns CDR1 NNHNN and CDR2 SYGAGS (reference sequence). The CDR3 runs 13 residues. CDR3 DNA (partial): TGTGCCAGCGGTGAGCTGGGGGGGTAT. Its protein is CASGELGGY. The entire CDR3 protein is CASGELGGYEQYF.

On this clone: Genes and germline come from the mouse. The read ends 4 residues early relative to the CDR3; the germline J gene fills the gap. The V and J genes are TRBV17 and TRBJ1-1; unclear D gene. V lost 2 bases, J lost 0 bases, and 10 bases lay in between. The CDR3 extends over 15 amino acids. The germline V gene encodes CDR1 MNHDT and CDR2 YYDKIL. The sequenced part of the CDR3 DNA is TGTGCTAGCAGTAGACTGGAAATTGCAAACACA. Its protein product is CASSRLEIANT. The full CDR3 protein is CASSRLEIANTEVFF.

With regard to this clone: The gene names here belong to mouse. The read ends 4 residues before the CDR3 terminus; that terminus is restored from the germline J gene. V usage is TRBV13-1 and J usage is TRBJ2-5, with D perhaps matching TRBD1 (6 bases). The CDR3 spans 16 residues. The V gene lost 0 bases and the J gene lost 2 bases, with 13 bases spanning the gap. Looked up from germline, CDR1 is NSHNY and CDR2 is SYGAGN. The CDR3 bases that were read are TGTGCCAGCAGTGATGCCTCCGGGACAATCCAAGAC. As protein: CASSDASGTIQD. The whole CDR3 protein is CASSDASGTIQDTQYF.

This clone was seen only a few times. Germline and genes here are mouse. The observed sequence ends 4 residues before the CDR3 terminus, with the missing tail filled in from the germline J gene. The rearrangement links TRBV5 to TRBJ2-1; TRBD2 agrees at 8 bases. Germline assignment: CDR1 LGHNA and CDR2 YNLKQL (reference sequence). The junction had 2 bases not matched to a gene; V was cut back by 2 bases and J by 2 bases. This CDR3 is 15 amino acids long. The CDR3 is CASSQKLGDYAEQFF. The sequenced CDR3 bases are TGTGCCAGCAGCCAAAAACTGGGGGACTATGCT.

This clone occurred a few times. The gene names here belong to mouse. The missing CDR3 end, 4 residues past where the read stops, is filled in from the germline J gene. V gene TRBV13-3 combines with J gene TRBJ1-1; a weak D match, TRBD1 (6 bases). CDR3 length equals 13 residues. Trimming took off 3 bases at V and 4 bases at J, with 10 bases between the two ends. The V gene's germline CDR1 is NNHDY and CDR2 SYVADS. The DNA read from the CDR3 is TGTGCCAGCAGTGGCCTCAGGGGCACA. Its translation is CASSGLRGT. The entire CDR3 is CASSGLRGTEVFF.

This clone was counted many times. Mouse germline and gene names are used. Coverage ceases 4 residues before the CDR3 finishes, and the germline J gene fills in the end. The chain joins TRBV1 to TRBJ1-2; TRBD1 matches at 8 bases. This CDR3 is 14 amino acids long. V shed 5 bases, J shed 3 bases, and the junction held 5 bases outside the gene matches. The germline gives CDR1 NSQYPW, CDR2 LRSPGD (reference sequence). CDR3 residues: CTCSSHRGDSDYTF. The DNA read from the CDR3 is TGCACCTGCAGTTCACACAGGGGGGACTCC.